These T cell receptor beta chains were read from a single sample in a study of shared clonotypes between healthy human individuals. Clones were sequenced by immunoSEQ multiplex PCR, and TCRdb holds only the in-frame ones, with some missing. The table records approximately 530,000 clones, more than 95% of them present only once. The sequenced material came from naive CD4+ T cells sorted from blood. These receptors were obtained from a woman in her thirties in good health. Each CDR3 is given with its conserved first and last residue. Fields, in order: V gene, D gene, clone size, J gene, CDR3 DNA, CDR3 protein. D genes are given only for firm matches. For some rows the clone size is stated as once, few or many, or as a class when expanded; others skip it.

TRBV30	TRBD2	.	TRBJ2-3	TGTGCCTGGAGTGGACTAGCGATCTACACAGATACGCAGTATTTT	CAWSGLAIYTDTQYF
TRBV11-2	.	.	TRBJ2-7	TGTGCCAGCAGCCGGGCGATCGAGGCCTACGAGCAGTACTTC	CASSRAIEAYEQYF
TRBV6-6	.	.	TRBJ2-7	TGTGCCAGCAGTTACTCGCCGGACTCTCCCTACGAGCAGTACTTC	CASSYSPDSPYEQYF
TRBV7-9	.	.	TRBJ2-7	TGTGCCAGCAGCCCGAGGGGGGAGTCCTACGAGCAGTACTTC	CASSPRGESYEQYF
TRBV11-2	.	.	TRBJ2-7	TGTGCCAGCAGCTTCTCGGCAGGGGCGTCAAGCTACGAGCAGTACTTC	CASSFSAGASSYEQYF
TRBV7-9	TRBD2	.	TRBJ2-1	TGTGCCAGCAGCCCGACCTCCGGGACTAGTTTGCGCAATGAGCAGTTCTTC	CASSPTSGTSLRNEQFF
TRBV11-2	TRBD1	once	TRBJ2-7	TGTGCCAGCAGCTCCTTAGACAGGGGTCACTACGAGCAGTACTTC	CASSSLDRGHYEQYF
TRBV25-1	TRBD1	.	TRBJ2-6	TGTGCCAGCAGTGACTTGGGACAGGGGTTCTCTGGGGCCAACGTCCTGACTTTC	CASSDLGQGFSGANVLTF
TRBV21-1	.	.	TRBJ2-3	TGTGCCAGTGTTGGGGAGCGGGGGGGCACCGATACGCAGTATTTT	CASVGERGGTDTQYF
TRBV7-8	.	.	TRBJ1-1	TGTGCCAGCAGCTTAGATTCGGGACACCGAACCTCTGAAGCTTTCTTT	CASSLDSGHRTSEAFF
TRBV19	.	.	TRBJ2-6	TGTGCCAGTAGTAGTACACCCTCTGGGGCCAACGTCCTGACTTTC	CASSSTPSGANVLTF
TRBV27	.	.	TRBJ1-1	TGTGCCAGCAGGAACCTTCTCGGCCGCAGCACTGAAGCTTTCTTT	CASRNLLGRSTEAFF
TRBV7-9	.	once	TRBJ1-1	TGTGCCAGCAGCTTACTGGACCTGAACACTGAAGCTTTCTTT	CASSLLDLNTEAFF
TRBV7-8	.	.	TRBJ2-4	TGTGCCAGCAGCTTGAATACTGGGCAGCCAAACATTCAGTACTTC	CASSLNTGQPNIQYF
TRBV6-6	.	.	TRBJ2-2	TGTGCCAGCAGATTGAACACCGGGGAGCTGTTTTTT	CASRLNTGELFF
TRBV5-1	.	.	TRBJ1-1	TGCGCCAGCTCGATACAGGGGAACACTGAAGCTTTCTTT	CASSIQGNTEAFF
TRBV2	TRBD2	.	TRBJ2-7	TGTGCCAGCATAAGGACTAGCGGGACCTACGAGCAGTACTTC	CASIRTSGTYEQYF
TRBV28	TRBD2	.	TRBJ2-7	TGTGCCAGCAGATCCAGCCCAGCGGGAGTGTACGAGCAGTACTTC	CASRSSPAGVYEQYF
TRBV5-6	TRBD2	.	TRBJ2-7	TGTGCCAGCAGACACGCATCAGCGGGAGGCCACTACGAGCAGTACTTC	CASRHASAGGHYEQYF
TRBV28	.	.	TRBJ1-4	TGTGCCAGCAGTTCATTCGCCGAAAAACTGTTTTTT	CASSSFAEKLFF
TRBV5-1	TRBD1	.	TRBJ2-5	TGCGCCAGCAGCAAACAGGGGGCGGAGACCCAGTACTTC	CASSKQGAETQYF
TRBV5-1	TRBD1	.	TRBJ2-5	TGCGCCAGCAGCTTGGGGGACAGCGAAGAGACCCAGTACTTC	CASSLGDSEETQYF
TRBV30	.	.	TRBJ1-1	TGTGCCTGGAGCGGGAGGACTGAAGCTTTCTTT	CAWSGRTEAFF
TRBV5-1	TRBD2	.	TRBJ2-5	TGCGCCAGCAGCCCGGGCTGGGCTAGCGGGAGGGAGACCCAGTACTTC	CASSPGWASGRETQYF
TRBV4-1	TRBD2	.	TRBJ2-3	TGCGCCAGCAGCCAAGAGACGGCTAGCGGGAGAGGGTGGGCAGATACGCAGTATTTT	CASSQETASGRGWADTQYF
TRBV2	TRBD2	once	TRBJ2-3	TGTGCCAGCAGTAAACTAGCGGGAGGGCCCGGGGCGCAGTATTTT	CASSKLAGGPGAQYF
TRBV4-1	.	.	TRBJ2-5	TGCGCCAGCAGCCGATTGGGGACAGAGACCCAGTACTTC	CASSRLGTETQYF
TRBV7-2	TRBD2	.	TRBJ2-1	TGTGCCAGCAGCGGCGGACTAGCGGGAGCGGTCCGTGAGCAGTTCTTC	CASSGGLAGAVREQFF
TRBV6-5	TRBD1	.	TRBJ2-7	TGTGCCAGCAAGCGGGACAGGGAGTACGAGCAGTACTTC	CASKRDREYEQYF
TRBV19	.	once	TRBJ2-7	TGTGCCAGTAGCAATACAGACGCACGGACTGGAGAGCAGTACTTC	CASSNTDARTGEQYF
TRBV5-4	TRBD2	.	TRBJ2-7	TGTGCCAGCAGCGCGGGACAGCAGGGACTAGCCGGAACATTATACGAGCAGTACTTC	CASSAGQQGLAGTLYEQYF
TRBV4-2	.	.	TRBJ2-5	TGTGCCAGCAGCCAAGATCGGGGAACATCGGAGACCCAGTACTTC	CASSQDRGTSETQYF
TRBV30	TRBD1	.	TRBJ1-1	TGTGCCTGGAGATGGACAGGCGGGACTGAAGCTTTCTTT	CAWRWTGGTEAFF
TRBV7-9	.	.	TRBJ2-1	TGTGCCAGCAGCTTAATGGCTACTAGAAGAGCTGCCCCAAACAATGAGCAGTTCTTC	CASSLMATRRAAPNNEQFF
TRBV5-8	.	once	TRBJ1-2	TGTGCCAGCAGCGTATCCGGGACTGCATATGGCTACACCTTC	CASSVSGTAYGYTF
TRBV5-1	.	.	TRBJ1-1	TGCGCCAGCAGCATAGGGCCGGGAACCCAAACTGAAGCTTTCTTT	CASSIGPGTQTEAFF
TRBV28	.	.	TRBJ2-3	TGTGCCAGCAGTTTGAGAGATACGCAGTATTTT	CASSLRDTQYF
TRBV6-5	.	.	TRBJ1-1	TGTGCCAGCAGTTTGACTCCGTCCTTCTCGATCCGACCTTTCTTT	CASSLTPSFSIRPFF
TRBV28	.	.	TRBJ2-2	TGTGCCAGCAGTTCCCCGACCGGGACGGGACTGGCCGGGGAGCTGTTTTTT	CASSSPTGTGLAGELFF
TRBV11-2	TRBD2	.	TRBJ2-4	TGTGCCAGCAGCTTAGGATTCCCAAGACTAGCGGACATTCAGTACTTC	CASSLGFPRLADIQYF
TRBV19	.	.	TRBJ2-5	TGTGCCAGTAGTCAGATAGCGGTTGATTCAGAGACCCAGTACTTC	CASSQIAVDSETQYF
TRBV7-9	TRBD1	once	TRBJ1-1	TGTGCCAGCAGCTTAACGGGTGGGGGACAGCTCACTGAAGCTTTCTTT	CASSLTGGGQLTEAFF
TRBV27	.	.	TRBJ2-7	TGTGCCAGCAGTCAGTGGTTGCAGGGAAATAACGAGCAGTACTTC	CASSQWLQGNNEQYF
TRBV29-1	TRBD2	.	TRBJ2-1	TGCAGCGTTGAAAAAACTCCTAGCGGTTACAATGAGCAGTTCTTC	CSVEKTPSGYNEQFF
TRBV9	TRBD1	.	TRBJ2-1	TGTGCCAGCAGCGTAGGGACAGGGGCCTACAATGAGCAGTTCTTC	CASSVGTGAYNEQFF
TRBV19	TRBD2	.	TRBJ2-7	TGTGCCAGTAGTATAGGGTCGGGACTACGCTACGAGCAGTACTTC	CASSIGSGLRYEQYF
TRBV5-4	TRBD2	once	TRBJ2-7	TGTGCCAGCAGCTTGTCACTAGCGGACTCCTACGAGCAGTACTTC	CASSLSLADSYEQYF
TRBV27	TRBD2	.	TRBJ2-7	TGTGCCAGCAGTATCTATTTAGCGGGGGTCTCCTACGAGCAGTACTTC	CASSIYLAGVSYEQYF
TRBV6-6	.	.	TRBJ1-3	TGTGCCAGCAGTTCGCATATGAGCTCTGGAAACACCATATATTTT	CASSSHMSSGNTIYF
TRBV6-4	TRBD1	.	TRBJ2-3	TGTGCCAGCAGTGTTACCGGGACAGGGGAGATTACGCAGTATTTT	CASSVTGTGEITQYF
TRBV6-1	TRBD1	.	TRBJ1-1	TGTGCCAGCAGTGAAGCGGACAGGGGGCAAGCTTTCTTT	CASSEADRGQAFF
TRBV5-1	.	.	TRBJ2-1	TGCGCCAGCAGCTTGGCGGGGGCGTATTACAATGAGCAGTTCTTC	CASSLAGAYYNEQFF
TRBV6-6	.	.	TRBJ1-5	TGTGCCAGCAGACGCCTAGGAGATAGCAATCAGCCCCAGCATTTT	CASRRLGDSNQPQHF
TRBV6-1	.	.	TRBJ2-3	TGTGCCAGCAGTGGGGATGGGGATACGCAGTATTTT	CASSGDGDTQYF
TRBV11-2	.	.	TRBJ2-5	TGTGCCAGCAGCTCCAGGGAAGTGGAGACCCAGTACTTC	CASSSREVETQYF
TRBV5-1	TRBD2	.	TRBJ2-7	TGCGCCAGCAGCAAGGGACTAGCGGGAGATTTGCACGAGCAGTACTTC	CASSKGLAGDLHEQYF
TRBV5-1	.	.	TRBJ1-1	TGCGCCAGCAGCGGCTTGGACGGGAACACTGAAGCTTTCTTT	CASSGLDGNTEAFF
TRBV7-9	TRBD1	.	TRBJ2-7	TGTGCCAGCAGCACAACAGGGGATTCCTACGAGCAGTACTTC	CASSTTGDSYEQYF
TRBV20-1	.	once	TRBJ2-3	TGCAGTGCTAGAGAAGTAGTTACGCAGTATTTT	CSAREVVTQYF